This T cell receptor (beta chain) was sequenced during a study of blood T cell repertoires in COVID-19. Study-level background: COVID-19 samples collected from the United States, Italy and Spain covered acute and convalescent phases. Sample material is recorded as cDNA or gDNA derived from T cells, B-cell-depleted T cells, or PBMCs.

Produced via immunoSEQ multiplex PCR; TCRdb's table is partial and in-frame only. The sample yields 650,000 to 800,000 clones, over 80% seen once. The CDR3 length is 14 residues. Germline V gives CDR1 SGHNT, CDR2 YYREEE (reference sequence). The V segment lost 1 base and the J segment 5 bases; nucleotides outside the gene matches: 4. The specimen was peripheral blood. The chain employs TRBV5-4 and TRBJ1-1, with 8 positions matching TRBD1. The clonotype comes from a woman aged 18-29 years with acute or convalescent COVID-19. CDR3 region: CASSLRQGATEAFF. The CDR3 nucleotides read TGTGCCAGCAGCTTGAGGCAGGGGGCTACTGAAGCTTTCTTT.